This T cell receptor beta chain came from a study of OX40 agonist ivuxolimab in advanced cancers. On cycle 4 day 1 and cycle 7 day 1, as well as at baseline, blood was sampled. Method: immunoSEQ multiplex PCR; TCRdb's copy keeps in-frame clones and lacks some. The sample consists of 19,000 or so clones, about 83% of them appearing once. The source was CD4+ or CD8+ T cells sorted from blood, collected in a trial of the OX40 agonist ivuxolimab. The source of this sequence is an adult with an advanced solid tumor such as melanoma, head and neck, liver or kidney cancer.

The CDR3 is CSAPDTGELFF. As DNA, the CDR3 is TGCAGTGCCCCAGACACCGGGGAGCTGTTTTTT. The rearrangement uses TRBV20-1 and TRBJ2-2; D is unresolved. V lost 6 bases and J 3 bases, leaving 5 bases between the germline ends. The V gene's germline CDR1 is DFQATT and CDR2 SNEGSKA (reference sequence). The CDR3 has 11 amino acids.